This T cell receptor (beta chain) was found in a study of CD8 T cells in Susac syndrome. The authors sequenced TCR beta from blood CD8+ and CD4+ T cells. Controls matched for sex and age were healthy donors. FACS was used to enrich TEMRA cells, whereas the CD8+ and CD4+ T cells were obtained by negative isolation. When the RNA was reverse transcribed, random hexamers were used with an input of roughly 0.45 to 1 ug. By means of immunoSEQ multiplex PCR, TCR beta CDR3 spanning 54 Vbeta and 13 Jbeta underwent amplification. Each CDR3 protein is one row after TCRdb ran MiXCR on the immunoSEQ multiplex PCR reads. The sample has about 47,000 distinct CDR3 sequences, 80% to 95% seen once. Sequencing was performed on CD8+ T cells from PBMCs. This clonotype was obtained from a human donor in good health.

This CDR3 is CASSQTGLKGAIYF. CDR3 nucleotides: TGCGCCAGCAGCCAAACGGGGCTTAAAGGGGCCATATATTTT. This chain joins TRBV4-1 and TRBJ1-3, with a weak D call TRBD1 (5 bases). The V and J ends lost 2 bases and 11 bases respectively, with 16 bases between them. The CDR3 is 14 residues long. The V gene's germline CDR1 is MGHRA and CDR2 YSYEKL.